This TCR beta chain was identified in a study of molecular identifiers for immune sequencing clone quantification. Study-wide points: Clonotypes topping 20 RNA copies carried over 98% of effector molecules but under 1% of naive ones.

V was pared by 6 bases and J by 0 bases, with 6 bases of the junction left unmatched. This CDR3 spans 15 amino acids. Germline CDR1 and CDR2: SGDLS and YYNGEE. Ten or more counts support this clonotype. Its specificity is unknown. TCRdb reprocessed the PCR reads via MiXCR and lists one record per CDR3 protein. The sample lists 35,000 to 45,000 distinct CDR3 sequences; approximately 18% were seen once. Sequenced: naive CD8+ T cells from blood, with Jurkat cell RNA spiked in. Stated subset: FACS-sorted CD8+CD4-CCR7+CD45RA+ naive T cells. The sequence derives from a human donor in good health. Some libraries in this study had Jurkat cell RNA spiked in. J is TRBJ2-3 and V is TRBV9; 8 bases match TRBD2. The CDR3 nucleotides read TGTGCCAGCACCCGGGGGGGAACTAGCACAGATACGCAGTATTTT. Translating it yields CASTRGGTSTDTQYF.